Each of the 14 T cell receptor beta chains below was sequenced from the same sample in a study of T cell changes during pregnancy in multiple sclerosis (dated by TCRdb to between 2018 and 2020). Library creation used the immunoSEQ multiplex PCR assay. Here the immuneACCESS table is served through TCRdb, limited to in-frame sequences with V and J called. Missing clones are a known gap in these copies; in checked studies unresolved V genes cover under half, and the rest lacks a known reason. The sample table holds tens of thousands of clones, of which 75% to 95% were seen once. The ten largest clones add up to approximately 2% of the sample. The source was CD4+ T cells from peripheral blood mononuclear cells, collected after pregnancy. The receptors derive from a female donor in good health, enrolled as a control in a pregnancy study.

The rearrangement joins TRBV9 to TRBJ2-7, with D perhaps matching TRBD2 (5 bases). Trimming pared 0 bases from V and 3 bases from J, leaving 7 bases between. This CDR3 is 13 amino acids long. In germline, CDR1 is SGDLS, CDR2 YYNGEE. The chain's CDR3 is CASSVDRDYEQYF. The CDR3 DNA sequence: TGTGCCAGCAGCGTAGACCGGGACTACGAGCAGTACTTC. The full variable domain, rest sourced from reference TRBV9 and TRBJ2-7, is DSGVTQTPKHLITATGQRVTLRCSPRSGDLSVYWYQQSLDQGLQFLIQYYNGEERAKGNILERFSAQQFPDLHSELNLSSLELGDSALYFCASSVDRDYEQYFGPGTRLTVT.

The chain uses TRBV5-1 and TRBJ2-1; 14 bases map to TRBD2. The germline CDR1 and CDR2 sequences are SGHRS and YFSETQ. V shed 4 bases, J shed 6 bases, and the junction held 6 bases outside the gene matches. The CDR3 contains 16 residues. DNA for the CDR3: TGCGCCAGCAGCCCCCAGACTAGCGGGGGGGCCAATGAGCAGTTCTTC. Its translation: CASSPQTSGGANEQFF.

The chain uses TRBV28 and TRBJ2-3; 7 positions agree with TRBD2. Germline CDR1 reads MDHEN; CDR2 reads SYDVKM. CDR3 length equals 15 residues. V dropped 4 bases and J dropped 2; count of bases not matched to a gene: 6. The CDR3 DNA is TGTGCCAGCAGTTCTTGGGAGGGAGACACAGATACGCAGTATTTT. It specifies CASSSWEGDTDTQYF.

The CDR3 DNA reads TGTGCCAGCAGTTACTCGGGAGGGATCGGCTACACCTTC. This gives the protein CASSYSGGIGYTF. The V call is TRBV6-5, the J call TRBJ1-2, with D uncertain. V was shortened by 0 bases and J by 8 bases, with 10 bases between the two germline ends. The CDR3 runs to 13 residues. Germline V gene data show CDR1 as MNHEY and CDR2 as SVGAGI.

J is TRBJ1-2 and V is TRBV13; D uncertain. Germline V gene lookup returns CDR1 PRHDT and CDR2 FYEKMQ (reference sequence). There are 15 residues in the CDR3. Between the trimmed V and J ends, which lost 4 bases and 2 bases, there was a span of 14 bases. CDR3 bases: TGTGCCAGCAGCTCTACGACTCAAAGAAACTATGGCTACACCTTC. Translating gives CASSSTTQRNYGYTF.

The V and J genes are TRBV5-8 and TRBJ1-2, with 7 bases identical to TRBD1. V lost 5 bases and J lost 3; bases outside the gene matches: 10. The CDR3 contains 15 residues. Germline CDR1 reads SGHTS; CDR2 reads YDEGEE. The CDR3 sequence: CASRLTGARDYGYTF. The CDR3 nucleotides read TGTGCCAGCAGGTTAACAGGGGCCAGGGACTATGGCTACACCTTC.

By sample share, this clone is medium-sized. The rearrangement joins TRBV9 to TRBJ1-3; D not resolved. CDR3 size: 12 residues. Trimming took off 6 bases at V and 0 bases at J, with 4 bases between the two ends. Germline CDR1 is SGDLS and CDR2 is YYNGEE. The CDR3 reads CASTLSGNTIYF. As DNA, the CDR3 is TGTGCCAGCACCCTCTCTGGAAACACCATATATTTT.

The J gene is TRBJ2-3, the V gene TRBV5-8, with D hard to call. V was cut by 0 bases and J by 11 bases, with 7 bases left in between. The CDR3 length is 11 residues. Germline assignment: CDR1 SGHTS and CDR2 YDEGEE. This CDR3 is CASSLDRRQYF. In nucleotides, the CDR3 is TGTGCCAGCAGCTTGGACAGACGGCAGTATTTT. Full variable domain (outside the CDR3, taken from reference TRBV5-8 and TRBJ2-3): EAGVTQSPTHLIKTRGQQATLRCSPISGHTSVYWYQQALGLGLQFLLWYDEGEERNRGNFPPRFSGRQFPNYSSELNVNALELEDSALYLCASSLDRRQYFGPGTRLTVL.

The chain recombines TRBV19 with TRBJ1-5, with D possibly matching TRBD1 (6 bases). The CDR3 is 15 amino acids. Trimming removed 6 bases at V and 3 bases at J, with 15 bases between. Germline V lookup: CDR1 LNHDA, CDR2 SQIVND (reference sequence). The DNA for the CDR3 is TGTGCCAGTAGCCTCGGGGACATCCTCAATCAGCCCCAGCATTTT. As protein: CASSLGDILNQPQHF.

The J gene is TRBJ2-7, the V gene TRBV2; D is perhaps TRBD2 (6 bases). Germline values: CDR1 SNHLY, CDR2 FYNNEI. The CDR3 totals 15 residues. V lost 7 bases and J 6 bases, leaving 22 bases between the germline ends. CDR3 residues: CASTNQIGGLGEQYF. CDR3 in DNA: TGTGCCAGCACCAACCAAATCGGGGGTCTGGGCGAGCAGTACTTC.

The chain has TRBV5-1 and TRBJ2-5; 9 bases line up with TRBD2. Germline loops: CDR1 SGHRS, CDR2 YFSETQ. V was clipped by 4 bases and J by 4 bases; unmatched bases: 8. The CDR3 sequence is 15 residues long. The CDR3 here is CASSQAGGVGETQYF. The CDR3 DNA follows: TGCGCCAGCAGCCAAGCGGGAGGAGTCGGAGAGACCCAGTACTTC.

The chain has TRBV15 and TRBJ2-1; 12 bases map to TRBD2. The CDR3 covers 15 residues. V gave up 4 bases and J gave up 5 bases; unmatched junction bases: 3. Looked up from germline, CDR1 is LNHNV and CDR2 is YYDKDF (reference sequence). The CDR3 loop is CATSKLAGGDNEQFF. CDR3 DNA: TGTGCCACCAGCAAGCTAGCGGGAGGGGACAATGAGCAGTTCTTC.

The chain links TRBV28 to TRBJ2-7; D is possibly TRBD2 (5 bases). Trimming pared 10 bases from V and 0 bases from J, leaving 13 bases between. CDR3 size: 13 residues. The germline V gene has CDR1 MDHEN and CDR2 SYDVKM. The CDR3 bases are TGTGCCACCGAGGGCCAAAGCTCCTACGAGCAGTACTTC. Translation gives CATEGQSSYEQYF.

The genes are TRBV2 and TRBJ2-5; 12 nucleotides line up with TRBD2. The ends lost 7 bases at V and 2 bases at J; junction bases unmatched: 8. The CDR3 extends over 16 amino acids. The V gene's germline CDR1 is SNHLY and CDR2 FYNNEI. The CDR3 DNA reads TGTGCCAGCACCGCCCTACTAGCGGGGGGACAAGAGACCCAGTACTTC. Its protein product is CASTALLAGGQETQYF. Variable domain in full (rest from reference TRBV2 and TRBJ2-5): EPEVTQTPSHQVTQMGQEVILRCVPISNHLYFYWYRQILGQKVEFLVSFYNNEISEKSEIFDDQFSVERPDGSNFTLKIRSTKLEDSAMYFCASTALLAGGQETQYFGPGTRLLVL.